This entry lists 29 T cell receptor beta chains sequenced from one sample in a study of CD8 T cells in ankylosing spondylitis (dated by TCRdb to 2015 to 2018). The method was 5' RACE. Sequenced on an Illumina HiSeq 2500. In-frame beta chains were kept once TCRdb had trimmed the public reads at Q25 with fastp and called clones with MiXCR. Entries that share a CDR3 protein sequence are merged under the most common genes and DNA. The sample contains 230,000 or so distinct CDR3 sequences, approximately 20% of them found a single time. The ten largest clones represent roughly a third of the sample. Sample: blood, either unsorted or a sorted T cell fraction (not recorded which). These receptors were obtained from a male donor with ankylosing spondylitis or in good health (not recorded which).

This clonotype has just a few counts. The chain couples TRBV9 to TRBJ1-1; no clear D. This CDR3 is built from 13 residues. Germline CDR1 and CDR2: SGDLS and YYNGEE. With 4 bases removed from V and 5 bases from J, the gap between germline ends came to 12 bases. CDR3: CASSPDRQTEAFF. The CDR3 nucleotides are TGTGCCAGCAGCCCGGACCGTCAGACTGAAGCTTTCTTT. The entire variable domain, with the rest obtained from reference TRBV9 and TRBJ1-1, is as follows: DSGVTQTPKHLITATGQRVTLRCSPRSGDLSVYWYQQSLDQGLQFLIQYYNGEERAKGNILERFSAQQFPDLHSELNLSSLELGDSALYFCASSPDRQTEAFFGQGTRLTVV.

This clonotype was seen many times. The gene calls are TRBV7-8 and TRBJ2-5; D gene unclear. This CDR3 is built from 14 residues. Trimming removed 6 bases at V and 4 bases at J, with 15 bases between. From germline, CDR1 is SGHVS and CDR2 FQNEAQ. DNA of the CDR3: TGTGCCAGCAGTTCTGCCGATGGCAGAGAGACCCAGTACTTC. Its translation: CASSSADGRETQYF.

This clonotype was seen a few times. This chain joins TRBV20-1 and TRBJ2-1, with D possibly being TRBD2 (6 bases). This CDR3 comprises 14 residues. The V gene's germline CDR1 is DFQATT and CDR2 SNEGSKA (reference sequence). V shed 3 bases and J shed 5 bases, with 14 bases lying between them. The CDR3 here is CSASGLAPHNEQFF. The CDR3 bases are TGCAGTGCTAGTGGCCTAGCGCCCCACAATGAGCAGTTCTTC.

V and J are TRBV5-1 and TRBJ1-1; the D gene is possibly TRBD1 (6 bases). The V end was cut by 0 bases, the J end by 5 bases, with 14 bases between. CDR1 is SGHRS and CDR2 is YFSETQ in the germline V gene. The CDR3 is 15 amino acids. The CDR3 DNA reads TGCGCCAGCAGCTTGGAGGGGGGCCTGGGGACTGAAGCTTTCTTT. Translation gives CASSLEGGLGTEAFF. Looking up the rest from reference TRBV5-1 and TRBJ1-1 gives the full variable domain: KAGVTQTPRYLIKTRGQQVTLSCSPISGHRSVSWYQQTPGQGLQFLFEYFSETQRNKGNFPGRFSGRQFSNSRSEMNVSTLELGDSALYLCASSLEGGLGTEAFFGQGTRLTVV.

This clonotype was picked up a small number of times. The chain recombines TRBV13 with TRBJ1-1; no clear D gene. CDR3 length equals 12 residues. The germline V gene encodes CDR1 PRHDT and CDR2 FYEKMQ (reference sequence). Trimming removed 4 bases at V and 5 bases at J, with 8 bases between. CDR3 in DNA: TGTGCCAGCAGCTATGGACCGACTGAAGCTTTCTTT. Translated: CASSYGPTEAFF.

The chain uses TRBV18 and TRBJ2-6; 8 nucleotides agree with TRBD1. Germline CDR1 KGHSH, CDR2 LQKENI. V shed 4 bases, J shed 0 bases, and the junction held 8 bases outside the gene matches. The CDR3 sequence is 18 residues long. CDR3 nucleotides: TGTGCCAGCTCACGACCTGGACAGGGACCCTCTGGGGCCAACGTCCTGACTTTC. As protein: CASSRPGQGPSGANVLTF.

This clonotype has a handful of counts. The rearrangement joins TRBV12-3 or TRBV12-4 to TRBJ2-1; 10 positions agree with TRBD2. This CDR3 has 16 amino acids. The junction had 12 bases not matched to a gene; V was cut back by 5 bases and J by 8 bases. CDR3 nucleotides: TGTGCCAGCAGTCGTCCGGGACTAGCGTATCAGGATGAGCAGTTCTTC. Translated, it gives CASSRPGLAYQDEQFF.

In regard to this clonotype: Compared with germline, one end of the junction differs, possibly owing to a read error. The rearrangement uses TRBV27 and TRBJ2-1, with 14 nucleotides matching TRBD2. Germline CDR1 is MNHEY and CDR2 is SMNVEV (reference sequence). The CDR3 sequence is 15 residues long. The CDR3 sequence: CTSSLGTSGRVEQFF. CDR3 in DNA: TGTACCAGCAGTCTCGGGACTAGCGGGAGAGTTGAGCAGTTCTTC.

The V call is TRBV9, the J call TRBJ2-1; 7 nucleotides match TRBD1. There are 14 residues in the CDR3. V was pared by 4 bases and J by 8 bases, with 9 bases of the junction left unmatched. Germline CDR1 SGDLS, CDR2 YYNGEE. The CDR3 nucleotides read TGTGCCAGCAGCTCCCAGGGGGTTCCCCATGAGCAGTTCTTC. This encodes CASSSQGVPHEQFF.

This clonotype was seen at least ten times. The genes are TRBV27 and TRBJ2-1; no clear D gene. Deletions cut 6 bases from V and 0 bases from J, with 9 bases between. The CDR3 spans 14 residues. Germline V gives CDR1 MNHEY, CDR2 SMNVEV (reference sequence). Written as DNA, the CDR3 is TGTGCCAGCAGGACGGTGAGCTCCTACAATGAGCAGTTCTTC. It specifies CASRTVSSYNEQFF.

The rearrangement links TRBV4-3 to TRBJ1-5; weak D call: TRBD1 (5 bases). The CDR3 has 17 residues. V was shortened by 0 bases and J by 0 bases, with 12 bases between the two germline ends. Germline lookup yields CDR1 LGHNA and CDR2 YSLEER. The CDR3 coding sequence is TGCGCCAGCAGCCAAGAAGTCGCAGGGAATAGCAATCAGCCCCAGCATTTT. Translation gives CASSQEVAGNSNQPQHF.

The chain links TRBV11-2 to TRBJ1-2; 9 bases are a match to TRBD1. Germline trimming cut 0 bases from V and 4 bases from J; bases unmatched to any gene: 3. There are 15 residues in the CDR3. In germline, CDR1 is SGHAT, CDR2 FQNNGV. As DNA, the CDR3 is TGTGCCAGCAGCTTAGATCTGGGACAGGGCTATGGCTACACCTTC. It encodes CASSLDLGQGYGYTF.

This clonotype was observed a few times. V gene TRBV29-1 combines with J gene TRBJ1-2; D might be TRBD1 (6 bases). The CDR3 runs to 12 residues. V was cut by 3 bases and J by 4 bases, with 9 bases left in between. The germline CDR1 and CDR2 sequences are SQVTM and ANQGSEA. CDR3 sequence reads: CSVDQGLYGYTF. CDR3 in DNA: TGCAGCGTTGATCAGGGGCTCTATGGCTACACCTTC.

This clonotype showed up just a few times. The CDR3 loop reads CASMGGGGGTEAFF. Here the CDR3 DNA reads TGTGCCAGCATGGGGGGTGGGGGCGGCACTGAAGCTTTCTTT. The V gene is TRBV7-2, the J gene TRBJ1-1, with D tentatively TRBD1 (6 bases). The germline V gene encodes CDR1 SGHTA and CDR2 FQGNSA. The CDR3 is made up of 14 amino acids. The V end lost 7 bases, the J end lost 4 bases, and 16 bases lay between the germline ends.

J is TRBJ2-7 and V is TRBV4-1, with D uncertain. From germline, CDR1 is MGHRA and CDR2 YSYEKL. This CDR3 spans 11 amino acids. The ends were cut back, 7 bases at V and 2 bases at J, with 6 bases in the middle. Here the CDR3 reads CASTGAYEQYF. In nucleotides, the CDR3 is TGCGCCAGCACAGGAGCCTACGAGCAGTACTTC.

This clonotype has more than one count but fewer than ten. The genes are TRBV15 and TRBJ1-5; D possibly corresponds to TRBD1 (6 bases). From germline, CDR1 is LNHNV and CDR2 YYDKDF (reference sequence). V lost 3 bases and J lost 3, with 12 bases in between. This CDR3 comprises 15 residues. The CDR3 nucleotides are TGTGCCACCAGCAGCGATCACAGGGACAATCAGCCCCAGCATTTT. Translating it yields CATSSDHRDNQPQHF.

The rearrangement links TRBV7-6 to TRBJ2-1; 7 bases agree with TRBD2. The CDR3 length is 15 residues. Trimming cost V 2 bases and J 7 bases; bases outside gene matches: 8. Germline assignment: CDR1 SGHVS and CDR2 FNYEAQ. The CDR3 protein is CASSLFLAEDNEQFF. The DNA for the CDR3 is TGTGCCAGCAGCTTATTCCTAGCGGAAGATAATGAGCAGTTCTTC. Based on the CDR3 plus reference TRBV7-6 and TRBJ2-1, the full variable domain is GAGVSQSPRYKVTKRGQDVALRCDPISGHVSLYWYRQALGQGPEFLTYFNYEAQQDKSGLPNDRFSAERPEGSISTLTIQRTEQRDSAMYRCASSLFLAEDNEQFFGPGTRLTVL.

The chain couples TRBV7-8 to TRBJ2-5, with D possibly TRBD1 on 6 matching bases. CDR1 is SGHVS, CDR2 FQNEAQ, per germline. With 5 bases removed from V and 4 bases from J, the gap between germline ends came to 20 bases. The CDR3 is 16 residues long. The CDR3, as DNA: TGTGCCAGCAGCCCACCAGGGGTCAGGGTAGGAGAGACCCAGTACTTC. This gives the protein CASSPPGVRVGETQYF.

This clonotype was recorded a few times. This chain uses TRBV29-1 with TRBJ2-2, with TRBD2 identical over 7 bases. CDR1 and CDR2 from the germline V gene are SQVTM and ANQGSEA. V shed 5 bases, J shed 0 bases, and the junction held 3 bases outside the gene matches. The CDR3 extends over 14 amino acids. The CDR3 bases are TGCAGCGTTCTTGGGAGGGCGAACACCGGGGAGCTGTTTTTT. This gives the protein CSVLGRANTGELFF.

The chain combines TRBV29-1 with TRBJ1-1, with D possibly being TRBD1 (6 bases). Deletions cut 6 bases from V and 4 bases from J, with 18 bases between. Germline loops: CDR1 SQVTM, CDR2 ANQGSEA. The CDR3 contains 14 residues. The CDR3 DNA is TGCAGCGTAGAGGAGACAGGTTCTGGCACTGAAGCTTTCTTT. Protein sequence: CSVEETGSGTEAFF.

This chain links TRBV28 with TRBJ2-7; 9 nucleotides line up with TRBD1. V shed 3 bases and J 4 bases; nucleotides not matched to a gene: 7. Per the germline V gene, CDR1 is MDHEN and CDR2 is SYDVKM. The CDR3 is 15 residues long. The CDR3 sequence is CASSFSRTGVYEQYF. The CDR3 DNA reads as TGTGCCAGCAGTTTTAGCCGGACAGGGGTATACGAGCAGTACTTC. The full variable domain, rest sourced from reference TRBV28 and TRBJ2-7, is DVKVTQSSRYLVKRTGEKVFLECVQDMDHENMFWYRQDPGLGLRLIYFSYDVKMKEKGDIPEGYSVSREKKERFSLILESASTNQTSMYLCASSFSRTGVYEQYFGPGTRLTVT.

The sample holds many counts of this clonotype. The chain uses TRBV29-1 and TRBJ1-4, with 9 bases fitting TRBD1. Germline CDR1 SQVTM, CDR2 ANQGSEA. Trimming at V came to 3 bases and at J to 8 bases, leaving 13 bases not matched to a gene. The CDR3 covers 16 residues. The CDR3 DNA is TGCAGCGTTGAGCGGCCGCTGGGACAGGGAGAAGAAAAACTGTTTTTT. Residues: CSVERPLGQGEEKLFF.

As regards this clonotype: This sequence may be a read error, since a much larger clone differs from it by one base. CDR3 DNA sequence: TGTGCCAGCAGCCAGGTAGCGGGAGAAGAGACCCAGTACTTC. Protein: CASSQVAGEETQYF. The chain combines TRBV3-1 with TRBJ2-5, with TRBD2 matching 9 bases. Germline CDR1 is LGHDT and CDR2 is YNNKEL (reference sequence). The CDR3 runs 14 residues. With 3 bases clipped from V and 3 bases from J, the junction kept 2 bases outside the gene matches.

This clonotype turned up a few times. The V call is TRBV6-5, the J call TRBJ2-1; 11 bases agree with TRBD2. Germline loops: CDR1 MNHEY, CDR2 SVGAGI. The V segment lost 3 bases and the J segment 9 bases; nucleotides outside the gene matches: 7. The length of the CDR3 is 15 residues. The CDR3 is CASSYTSGSGGEQFF. The CDR3 DNA sequence: TGTGCCAGCAGTTATACTAGCGGGAGTGGAGGTGAGCAGTTCTTC.

The table lists this clonotype with many counts. This chain uses TRBV9 with TRBJ2-1; D is uncertain. Germline V gene lookup returns CDR1 SGDLS and CDR2 YYNGEE. V lost 0 bases and J lost 0, with 4 bases in between. There are 14 residues in the CDR3. CDR3 DNA: TGTGCCAGCAGCGTAGTCCCCTCCTACAATGAGCAGTTCTTC. This encodes CASSVVPSYNEQFF.

This clonotype has only a few counts. The CDR3 DNA is TGTGCCAGCAGTTTACGGACAGGGTGGGTCTCCTACAATGAGCAGTTCTTC. It translates to CASSLRTGWVSYNEQFF. This chain joins TRBV5-4 and TRBJ2-1, with 8 bases identical to TRBD1. The V gene end was trimmed by 5 bases and the J gene end by 0 bases; junction bases not matched to a gene: 10. This CDR3 has 17 amino acids. Germline V gene sequence: CDR1 SGHNT, CDR2 YYREEE (reference sequence).

The rearrangement links TRBV2 to TRBJ2-3; 11 nucleotides line up with TRBD1. This CDR3 comprises 14 residues. The junction had 8 bases not matched to a gene; V was cut back by 10 bases and J by 5 bases. CDR1 and CDR2 (germline): SNHLY, FYNNEI. CDR3 loop: CAINGQGALDTQYF. The CDR3 bases are TGTGCCATCAACGGACAGGGGGCTTTAGATACGCAGTATTTT. The complete variable domain, with remaining parts taken from reference TRBV2 and TRBJ2-3, reads EPEVTQTPSHQVTQMGQEVILRCVPISNHLYFYWYRQILGQKVEFLVSFYNNEISEKSEIFDDQFSVERPDGSNFTLKIRSTKLEDSAMYFCAINGQGALDTQYFGPGTRLTVL.

This chain joins TRBV4-1 and TRBJ2-7; D may be TRBD1 or TRBD2 (5 bases each). V dropped 1 base and J dropped 0 bases, with 13 bases sitting between them. This CDR3 is 16 amino acids long. CDR1 and CDR2 from the germline V gene are MGHRA and YSYEKL. The CDR3 region is CASSQVSPGSSYEQYF. CDR3 bases: TGCGCCAGCAGCCAAGTTTCCCCAGGGAGCTCCTACGAGCAGTACTTC.

The genes are TRBV7-9 and TRBJ2-1; 12 positions match TRBD1. This CDR3 is 15 amino acids long. Germline loops: CDR1 SEHNR, CDR2 FQNEAQ (reference sequence). The ends lost 4 bases at V and 8 bases at J; junction bases unmatched: 6. The CDR3 coding sequence is TGTGCCAGCAGCTGGGGACAGGGGGCATGGCATGAGCAGTTCTTC. Protein product: CASSWGQGAWHEQFF. Full variable domain (remainder filled in from reference TRBV7-9 and TRBJ2-1): DTGVSQNPRHKITKRGQNVTFRCDPISEHNRLYWYRQTLGQGPEFLTYFQNEAQLEKSRLLSDRFSAERPKGSFSTLEIQRTEQGDSAMYLCASSWGQGAWHEQFFGPGTRLTVL.